Below, 27 T cell receptor beta chains from the same sample are listed, as sequenced in a study of blood T cell repertoires in COVID-19. Here immunoSEQ multiplex PCR was the method, and the copy in TCRdb shows in-frame clones only, minus some. There are approximately 200,000 clones in the sample; over 75% occur only once, and 15% to 20% lies in the top ten. Sequenced input: peripheral blood. The receptors shown here come from a person aged 70 to 85 with COVID-19, enrolled during active disease.

The count of this clone is one. V usage is TRBV28 and J usage is TRBJ2-1, with D possibly matching TRBD1 (6 bases). The CDR3 sequence is 14 residues long. Between the trimmed V and J ends, which lost 6 bases and 5 bases, there was a span of 14 bases. Germline loops: CDR1 MDHEN, CDR2 SYDVKM. Here the CDR3 DNA reads TGTGCCAGCAGGAGGCCCACAGGGAACAATGAGCAGTTCTTC. This encodes CASRRPTGNNEQFF.

The chain joins TRBV30 to TRBJ2-7; weak D call: TRBD2 (5 bases). CDR1 GTSNPN and CDR2 SVGIG come from the germline V gene (reference sequence). This CDR3 is built from 18 residues. Trimming pared 2 bases from V and 0 bases from J, leaving 23 bases between. In DNA form, the CDR3 reads TGTGCCTGGAGTCGGCACCTCGACCGGGATCTCCCCTCCTACGAGCAGTACTTC. As protein: CAWSRHLDRDLPSYEQYF.

The V and J genes are TRBV19 and TRBJ1-5, with TRBD1 as a possible D gene (6 bases). The CDR3 is 17 residues long. The V end was cut by 6 bases, the J end by 0 bases, with 18 bases between. Germline loops: CDR1 LNHDA, CDR2 SQIVND (reference sequence). CDR3 DNA sequence: TGTGCCAGTAGCTTACAGGGCAGAACCTATAGCAATCAGCCCCAGCATTTT. Translated: CASSLQGRTYSNQPQHF. The entire variable domain, with the rest obtained from reference TRBV19 and TRBJ1-5, is as follows: DGGITQSPKYLFRKEGQNVTLSCEQNLNHDAMYWYRQDPGQGLRLIYYSQIVNDFQKGDIAEGYSVSREKKESFPLTVTSAQKNPTAFYLCASSLQGRTYSNQPQHFGDGTRLSIL.

The chain is built from TRBV6-1 and TRBJ1-2; TRBD1 matches 8 bases. Unmatched junction bases numbered 5, after V lost 1 base and J lost 7 bases. Germline-derived CDR1 and CDR2 are MNHNS and SASEGT. CDR3 length equals 14 residues. CDR3 DNA sequence: TGTGCCAGCAGTGAAGGGACAGGGCCTCGTGGCTACACCTTC. Protein product: CASSEGTGPRGYTF.

The J gene is TRBJ1-4, the V gene TRBV11-2; 8 nucleotides align to TRBD1. The germline CDR1 and CDR2 sequences are SGHAT and FQNNGV. The CDR3 extends over 15 amino acids. The V segment lost 3 bases and the J segment 5 bases; nucleotides outside the gene matches: 5. CDR3 DNA sequence: TGTGCCAGCAGCTTGGGACAGGCATTGAATGAAAAACTGTTTTTT. It yields the protein CASSLGQALNEKLFF.

V is TRBV5-8 and J is TRBJ2-7, with TRBD1 matching 9 bases. Losses at the gene ends were 4 bases for V and 5 bases for J; bases not matched to a gene: 4. The CDR3 is 13 residues long. Germline CDR1 is SGHTS and CDR2 is YDEGEE. The CDR3 region is CASSRGTGNEQYF. DNA of the CDR3: TGTGCCAGCAGCCGCGGGACAGGGAACGAGCAGTACTTC.

This sequence joins TRBV28 and TRBJ1-3; D remains ambiguous. Germline CDR1 MDHEN, CDR2 SYDVKM. The CDR3 length is 13 residues. V was trimmed by 5 bases and J by 6 bases, leaving 11 bases between them. This chain's CDR3 is CASSPPGENTIYF. In DNA form, the CDR3 reads TGTGCCAGCAGTCCCCCAGGTGAAAACACCATATATTTT.

The chain has TRBV7-2 and TRBJ2-5; TRBD1 matches at 9 bases. V lost 1 base, J lost 5 bases, and 5 bases stayed unmatched. The CDR3 consists of 15 residues. Germline CDR1 SGHTA, CDR2 FQGNSA. CDR3 amino acids: CASSLVHRGRETQYF. DNA for the CDR3: TGTGCCAGCAGCTTAGTTCACAGGGGGCGGGAGACCCAGTACTTC. Complete variable domain (other parts from reference TRBV7-2 and TRBJ2-5): GAGVSQSPSNKVTEKGKDVELRCDPISGHTALYWYRQSLGQGLEFLIYFQGNSAPDKSGLPSDRFSAERTGGSVSTLTIQRTQQEDSAVYLCASSLVHRGRETQYFGPGTRLLVL.

The gene calls are TRBV7-2 and TRBJ2-2; tentative D call: TRBD1 (7 bases). V lost 5 bases and J lost 8, with 21 bases in between. The germline CDR1 and CDR2 sequences are SGHTA and FQGNSA. The CDR3 has 16 residues. CDR3 sequence (DNA): TGTGCCAGCAGCAAAGGGGCGGACAGGAGGGTTGGGGAGCTGTTTTTT. Encoded protein: CASSKGADRRVGELFF.

The J gene is TRBJ1-1, the V gene TRBV7-2; D gene uncertain. This CDR3 has 12 residues. Between the trimmed V and J ends, which lost 3 bases and 2 bases, there was a span of 4 bases. Germline V gene lookup returns CDR1 SGHTA and CDR2 FQGNSA. CDR3 bases: TGTGCCAGCAGCTTTAAAAACACTGAAGCTTTCTTT. Translating it yields CASSFKNTEAFF. The full variable domain, in which reference TRBV7-2 and TRBJ1-1 provide the parts outside the CDR3, is GAGVSQSPSNKVTEKGKDVELRCDPISGHTALYWYRQSLGQGLEFLIYFQGNSAPDKSGLPSDRFSAERTGGSVSTLTIQRTQQEDSAVYLCASSFKNTEAFFGQGTRLTVV.

The chain employs TRBV28 and TRBJ1-6; D is ambiguous. Germline CDR1 reads MDHEN; CDR2 reads SYDVKM. The CDR3 sequence is 13 residues long. V dropped 5 bases and J dropped 7 bases, with 9 bases sitting between them. Here the CDR3 DNA reads TGTGCCAGCAGTCGTCCCACAAATTCACCCCTCCACTTT. Its protein product is CASSRPTNSPLHF. Together with reference TRBV28 and TRBJ1-6, the CDR3 gives the full variable domain: DVKVTQSSRYLVKRTGEKVFLECVQDMDHENMFWYRQDPGLGLRLIYFSYDVKMKEKGDIPEGYSVSREKKERFSLILESASTNQTSMYLCASSRPTNSPLHFGNGTRLTVT.

This clone is a singleton in its sample. The CDR3 DNA sequence: TGTGCCAGCAGGTTCGGAGAGGAAAAACTGTTTTTT. It specifies CASRFGEEKLFF. The chain is built from TRBV6-6 and TRBJ1-4, with D hard to call. CDR3 length equals 12 residues. Germline lookup yields CDR1 MNHNY and CDR2 SVGAGI (reference sequence). V gave up 6 bases and J gave up 8 bases, with 10 bases separating them.

This clone was counted between two and nine times. The gene calls are TRBV10-3 and TRBJ2-1; 7 bases map to TRBD1. This CDR3 is built from 15 residues. In germline, CDR1 is ENHRY, CDR2 SYGVKD. The ends lost 6 bases at V and 6 bases at J; junction bases unmatched: 11. The DNA for the CDR3 is TGTGCCATCAGAGGAACAGGGGCCCACGCCAATGAGCAGTTCTTC. Amino acid sequence: CAIRGTGAHANEQFF.

The chain carries TRBV28 and TRBJ2-5, with 11 bases aligning to TRBD2. J lost 1 base, V lost 6 bases, and 7 bases had no gene match. The V gene's germline CDR1 is MDHEN and CDR2 SYDVKM. CDR3 length equals 16 residues. CDR3 nucleotide sequence: TGTGCCAGCAGCCCCTGGGGGACTAGCGGCCAAGAGACCCAGTACTTC. This encodes CASSPWGTSGQETQYF.

Only a few counts were recorded for this clone. The chain combines TRBV30 with TRBJ2-7, with 7 bases that match TRBD1. Germline V gene data show CDR1 as GTSNPN and CDR2 as SVGIG (reference sequence). With V trimmed by 2 bases and J by 3 bases, 7 bases remained unmatched. CDR3 length equals 14 residues. In nucleotides, the CDR3 is TGTGCCTGGAGTCAGGGGGTAGGGGACTACGAGCAGTACTTC. Its translation is CAWSQGVGDYEQYF.

This clone was counted a few times. The V and J genes are TRBV27 and TRBJ1-4; D unclear. The CDR3 runs to 13 residues. V was trimmed by 6 bases and J by 4 bases, leaving 9 bases between them. Germline CDR1 MNHEY, CDR2 SMNVEV (reference sequence). CDR3 sequence reads: CASSRAINEKLFF. The CDR3 bases are TGTGCCAGCAGCCGAGCCATTAATGAAAAACTGTTTTTT. The complete variable domain, with remaining parts taken from reference TRBV27 and TRBJ1-4, reads EAQVTQNPRYLITVTGKKLTVTCSQNMNHEYMSWYRQDPGLGLRQIYYSMNVEVTDKGDVPEGYKVSRKEKRNFPLILESPSPNQTSLYFCASSRAINEKLFFGSGTQLSVL.

This clone showed up just a few times. This chain joins TRBV6-6 and TRBJ1-5; D remains unclear. This CDR3 comprises 16 residues. Germline loops: CDR1 MNHNY, CDR2 SVGAGI (reference sequence). Trimming left V 6 bases short and J 9 bases short, with 24 bases between. Written as DNA, the CDR3 is TGTGCCAGCAGCCCTGGTGTTGGCAGGTCCGAGGGGCCCCAGCATTTT. This translates into CASSPGVGRSEGPQHF.

DNA for the CDR3: TGCGCCAGCAGCCCACGCGGCAGCGGGGGCACAGATACGCAGTATTTT. As protein: CASSPRGSGGTDTQYF. The V and J genes are TRBV4-3 and TRBJ2-3; TRBD2 matches 7 bases. The CDR3 is 16 amino acids. Germline V gene sequence: CDR1 LGHNA, CDR2 YSLEER. The junction had 8 bases not matched to a gene; V was cut back by 4 bases and J by 1 base.

The chain has TRBV5-8 and TRBJ1-3, with D maybe TRBD1 (6 bases). Germline-derived CDR1 and CDR2 are SGHTS and YDEGEE. This CDR3 region has 17 residues. Trimming cost V 2 bases and J 2 bases, with 17 bases left between them. CDR3 protein: CASSLRTGPIAGNTIYF. DNA for the CDR3: TGTGCCAGCAGCTTACGAACAGGGCCCATAGCTGGAAACACCATATATTTT. Based on the CDR3 plus reference TRBV5-8 and TRBJ1-3, the full variable domain is EAGVTQSPTHLIKTRGQQATLRCSPISGHTSVYWYQQALGLGLQFLLWYDEGEERNRGNFPPRFSGRQFPNYSSELNVNALELEDSALYLCASSLRTGPIAGNTIYFGEGSWLTVV.

This chain links TRBV7-2 with TRBJ2-1, with TRBD1 matching over 7 bases. The CDR3 sequence is 15 residues long. V lost 6 bases and J lost 4; bases outside the gene matches: 9. CDR1 is SGHTA, CDR2 FQGNSA, per germline. CDR3 in DNA: TGTGCCAGCAGACCACCGGGACAGAAATACAATGAGCAGTTCTTC. Encoded protein: CASRPPGQKYNEQFF.

This rearrangement joins TRBV6-5 to TRBJ1-2; 8 bases agree with TRBD1. The CDR3 has 15 residues. The germline V gene encodes CDR1 MNHEY and CDR2 SVGAGI. V shed 4 bases, J shed 4 bases, and the junction held 8 bases outside the gene matches. The CDR3, as DNA: TGTGCCAGCAGTTCGGACAGGGAAGGTATCTATGGCTACACCTTC. Protein product: CASSSDREGIYGYTF.

This chain joins TRBV5-4 and TRBJ2-1; D possibly corresponds to TRBD2 (7 bases). The CDR3 consists of 18 residues. Germline V CDR1 and CDR2: SGHNT, YYREEE (reference sequence). The germline V and J ends were trimmed by 4 bases and 5 bases, with 25 bases remaining between them. The CDR3 spells CASSPSGGAYGPNNEQFF. The CDR3 nucleotides are TGTGCCAGCAGCCCTTCGGGGGGCGCCTACGGGCCCAACAATGAGCAGTTCTTC. The full variable domain, rest sourced from reference TRBV5-4 and TRBJ2-1, is ETGVTQSPTHLIKTRGQQVTLRCSSQSGHNTVSWYQQALGQGPQFIFQYYREEENGRGNFPPRFSGLQFPNYSSELNVNALELDDSALYLCASSPSGGAYGPNNEQFFGPGTRLTVL.

This chain uses TRBV6-5 with TRBJ1-6, with a possible D match to TRBD1 (6 bases). CDR1 is MNHEY, CDR2 SVGAGI, per germline. The CDR3 is 14 residues long. Trimming took 6 bases from V and 3 from J, leaving 9 bases between them. The CDR3 region has the DNA TGTGCCAGCAGAGGACAGTACTATAATTCACCCCTCCACTTT. Protein product: CASRGQYYNSPLHF.

The chain links TRBV6-6 to TRBJ2-2; tentatively, D is TRBD2 (6 bases). CDR3 size: 14 residues. Germline lookup yields CDR1 MNHNY and CDR2 SVGAGI (reference sequence). Trimming removed 11 bases at V and 5 bases at J, with 18 bases between. This CDR3 reads CAHRSLGGTGELFF. The CDR3 bases are TGTGCCCACCGATCTCTGGGAGGTACCGGGGAGCTGTTTTTT.

The CDR3 here is CATRLNRETEAFF. In DNA, the CDR3 is TGTGCCACCCGACTAAACAGGGAAACTGAAGCTTTCTTT. This chain connects TRBV19 to TRBJ1-1; tentatively, D is TRBD1 (6 bases). CDR1 and CDR2 from the germline V gene are LNHDA and SQIVND (reference sequence). The CDR3 spans 13 residues. Between the trimmed V and J ends, which lost 10 bases and 5 bases, there was a span of 17 bases.

V gene TRBV24-1 combines with J gene TRBJ2-2, with TRBD1 matching over 11 bases. CDR1 and CDR2 (germline): KGHDR, SFDVKD. The CDR3 contains 16 residues. Trimming cost V 1 base and J 7 bases; bases outside gene matches: 4. CDR3 sequence (DNA): TGTGCCACCAGTGATTTAGGGACAGGGGGGTTCGGGGAGCTGTTTTTT. This codes for CATSDLGTGGFGELFF.

This clone was seen once. The chain has TRBV5-1 and TRBJ2-4; weak D call: TRBD1 (6 bases). The ends were cut back, 2 bases at V and 2 bases at J, with 8 bases in the middle. The CDR3 runs to 14 residues. Germline lookup yields CDR1 SGHRS and CDR2 YFSETQ. The CDR3 nucleotides are TGCGCCAGCAGCTTAGGGGGACCCAAAAACATTCAGTACTTC. Its translation: CASSLGGPKNIQYF.